This TCR beta chain was sequenced for a study of blood T cell repertoires in COVID-19 (dated by TCRdb to 2018 to 2021). For the study in its entirety: The collaborator samples originated in the United States, Italy and Spain and spanned the acute and convalescent phases of COVID-19. The material from the prospective study consisted of cDNA or gDNA derived from T cells, B-cell-depleted T cells, or PBMCs. Subjects who had been exposed to COVID-19, were actively infected with it, or had recovered from it provided the deeply sampled blood TCRbeta repertoires that made up the dataset. A freely available public database, intended as a resource for researchers studying the immune response to SARS-CoV-2, is where the repertoires were released. The samples were drawn from the first 160 participants of the ongoing ImmuneRACE study and from some 1,300 subjects provided by 6 global collaborators. Nearly every sample came with metadata listing a de-identified subject ID, COVID-19 status, age in years and sex. Where available, HLA class I and class II types were taken from metadata supplied by the sample provider and were not determined by assay-based typing.

About this clone itself: Its binding antigen is unknown. Base quality data are lacking; no much larger clone is found one base away. Other DNA sequences of this sample code for an identical CDR3.

One collaborating source in Seattle enrolled patients during active infection and followed them longitudinally through the course of disease. The collaborating institutions used their own protocols to collect whole blood in K2EDTA tubes. Collaborator samples were shipped for TCRbeta analysis as frozen whole blood, isolated PBMCs, or DNA extracted from either sample type. Study-wide conclusions, independent of this receptor: Clinical and demographic metadata were provided uncurated, with the amount varying by source and participant.

V and J lose 0 bases and 5 bases, and a span of 11 bases separates them. The CDR3 runs 14 residues from the cysteine to the phenylalanine. Of all the DNA, just the CDR3 is kept, 42 bases in frame from base 1. Looking up the germline V gene yields CDR1 SGHRS and CDR2 YFSETQ. TCRbeta CDR3 regions were amplified from genomic DNA using the immunoSEQ Assay, a bias-controlled multiplex PCR. On the study's bioinformatics: Within the assay, amplification of reference gene primers was used to estimate how many nucleated cells each sample contained. Sequence reads were collapsed and filtered to measure the absolute abundance of every unique TCRbeta CDR3 rearrangement. For each sample, productive Simpson clonality was calculated by taking the square root of Simpson's diversity index across productive rearrangements. In TCRdb, the immuneACCESS table is reduced to in-frame sequences with V and J assigned. These tables do not hold every clone; where another copy was compared, an unresolved V gene accounts for under half, and the others remain unexplained. V, J and clone size reflect that table, while D and trimming were determined from the DNA. Present in this sample are about 430,000 clones, about 87% of which were seen just once. Of the sample, roughly 0.87% is held by the ten largest clones.

The receptor chain draws on TRBV5-1 and TRBJ2-5; TRBD2 is perhaps the D gene, given 5 matching bases. Sequencing was carried out using peripheral blood. This receptor was obtained from a man between 18 and 35 years old with COVID-19, enrolled during active disease. CDR3 protein: CASSLGSGGETQYF. The DNA sequence is given as TGCGCCAGCAGCTTGGGTTCAGGAGGCGAGACCCAGTACTTC.